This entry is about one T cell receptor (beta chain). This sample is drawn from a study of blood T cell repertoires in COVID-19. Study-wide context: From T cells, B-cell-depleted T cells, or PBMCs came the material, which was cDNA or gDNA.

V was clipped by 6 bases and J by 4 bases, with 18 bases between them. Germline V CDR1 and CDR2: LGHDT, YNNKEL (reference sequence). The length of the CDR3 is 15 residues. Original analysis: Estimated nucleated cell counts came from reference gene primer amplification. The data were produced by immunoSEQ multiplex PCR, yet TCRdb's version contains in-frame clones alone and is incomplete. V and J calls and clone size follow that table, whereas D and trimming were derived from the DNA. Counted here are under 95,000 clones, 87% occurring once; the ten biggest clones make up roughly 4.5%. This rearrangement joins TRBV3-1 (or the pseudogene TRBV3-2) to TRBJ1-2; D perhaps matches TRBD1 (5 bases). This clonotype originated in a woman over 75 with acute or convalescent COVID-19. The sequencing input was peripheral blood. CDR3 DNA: TGTGCCAGCAGTCTCGGGACTCTAAGCGGCTATGGCTACACCTTC. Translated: CASSLGTLSGYGYTF.